This TCR beta chain was found in a study of CD4+ T cells in melanoma. Broader study findings: CD8+ T cell, macrophage and B cell function reportedly correlated with neoantigen-specific CD4+ T cells. Reportedly, melanoma neoantigen-specific CD4+ T cells showed varied differentiation states.

Concerning this clone: No antigen is known for it.

The germline V gene encodes CDR1 SSHAT and CDR2 FNYEAQ (reference sequence). J lost 4 bases, V lost 2 bases, and 7 bases had no gene match. The CDR3 sequence is 15 residues long. Sequenced by immunoSEQ multiplex PCR; TCRdb stores in-frame clones only, minus some. In the table there are over 100,000 clones, about 90% of which are singletons. The genes are TRBV7-7 and TRBJ2-5; 7 positions agree with TRBD2. The TCR sequence derives from a human donor with melanoma. Sequenced sample: peripheral blood. The CDR3 sequence: CASSLFLGGTETQYF. The CDR3 DNA reads TGTGCCAGCAGCTTATTTCTGGGAGGGACAGAGACCCAGTACTTC. Full variable domain (outside the CDR3, taken from reference TRBV7-7 and TRBJ2-5): GAGVSQSPRYKVTKRGQDVTLRCDPISSHATLYWYQQALGQGPEFLTYFNYEAQPDKSGLPSDRFSAERPEGSISTLTIQRTEQRDSAMYRCASSLFLGGTETQYFGPGTRLLVL.